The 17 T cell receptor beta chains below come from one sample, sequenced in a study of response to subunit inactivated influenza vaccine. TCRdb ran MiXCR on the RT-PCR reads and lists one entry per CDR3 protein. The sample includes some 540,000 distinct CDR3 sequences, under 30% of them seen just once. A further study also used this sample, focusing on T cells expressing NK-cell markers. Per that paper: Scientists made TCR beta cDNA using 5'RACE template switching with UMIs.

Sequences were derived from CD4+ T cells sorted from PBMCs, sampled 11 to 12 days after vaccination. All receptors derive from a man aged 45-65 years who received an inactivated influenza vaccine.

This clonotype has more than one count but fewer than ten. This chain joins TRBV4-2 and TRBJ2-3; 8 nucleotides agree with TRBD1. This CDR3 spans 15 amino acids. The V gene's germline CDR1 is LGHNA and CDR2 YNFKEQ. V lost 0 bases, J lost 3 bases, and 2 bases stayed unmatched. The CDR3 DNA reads TGTGCCAGCAGCCAAGAAGGGACAGGTACAGATACGCAGTATTTT. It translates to CASSQEGTGTDTQYF.

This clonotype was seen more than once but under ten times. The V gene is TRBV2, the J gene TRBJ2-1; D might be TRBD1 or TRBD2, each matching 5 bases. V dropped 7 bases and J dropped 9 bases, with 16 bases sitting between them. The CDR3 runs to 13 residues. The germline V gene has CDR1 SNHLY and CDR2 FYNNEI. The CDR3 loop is CASTVGDFREQFF. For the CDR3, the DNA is TGTGCCAGCACGGTGGGGGATTTCCGTGAGCAGTTCTTC. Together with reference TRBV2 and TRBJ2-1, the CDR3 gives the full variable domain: EPEVTQTPSHQVTQMGQEVILRCVPISNHLYFYWYRQILGQKVEFLVSFYNNEISEKSEIFDDQFSVERPDGSNFTLKIRSTKLEDSAMYFCASTVGDFREQFFGPGTRLTVL.

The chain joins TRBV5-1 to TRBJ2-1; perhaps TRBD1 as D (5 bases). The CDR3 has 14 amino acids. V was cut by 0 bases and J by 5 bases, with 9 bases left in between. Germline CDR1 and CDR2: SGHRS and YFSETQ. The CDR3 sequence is CASSLVGPHNEQFF. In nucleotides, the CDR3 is TGCGCCAGCAGCTTGGTGGGGCCCCACAATGAGCAGTTCTTC.

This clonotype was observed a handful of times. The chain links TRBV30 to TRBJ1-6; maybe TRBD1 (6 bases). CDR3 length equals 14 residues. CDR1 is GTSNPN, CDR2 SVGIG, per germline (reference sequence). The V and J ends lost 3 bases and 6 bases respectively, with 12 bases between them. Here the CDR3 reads CAWSRGRLNSPLHF. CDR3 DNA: TGTGCCTGGAGCAGGGGACGCCTTAATTCACCCCTCCACTTT.

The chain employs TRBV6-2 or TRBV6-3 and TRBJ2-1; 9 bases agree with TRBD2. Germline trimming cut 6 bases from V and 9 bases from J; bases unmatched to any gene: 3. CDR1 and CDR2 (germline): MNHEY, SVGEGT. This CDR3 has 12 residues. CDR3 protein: CASSRRGGEQFF. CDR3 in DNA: TGTGCCAGCAGCCGGCGGGGGGGTGAGCAGTTCTTC.

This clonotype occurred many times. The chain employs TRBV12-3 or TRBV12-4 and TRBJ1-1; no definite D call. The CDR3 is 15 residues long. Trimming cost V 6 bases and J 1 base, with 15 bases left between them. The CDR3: CASSLQALGNTEAFF. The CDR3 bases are TGTGCCAGCAGCCTGCAGGCCCTGGGGAACACTGAAGCTTTCTTT.

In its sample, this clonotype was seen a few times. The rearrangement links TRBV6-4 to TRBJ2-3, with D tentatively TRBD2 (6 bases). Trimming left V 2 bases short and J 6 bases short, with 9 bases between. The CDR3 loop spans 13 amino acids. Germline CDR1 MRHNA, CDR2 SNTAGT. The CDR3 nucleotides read TGTGCCAGCAGTGACCGGCGGGGCGATACGCAGTATTTT. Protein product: CASSDRRGDTQYF.

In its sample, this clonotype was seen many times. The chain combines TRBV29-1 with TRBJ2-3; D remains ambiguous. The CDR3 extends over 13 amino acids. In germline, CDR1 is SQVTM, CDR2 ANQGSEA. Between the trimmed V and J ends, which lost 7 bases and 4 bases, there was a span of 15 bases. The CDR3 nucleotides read TGCAGCGCCGGATCCAACGTTGCAGATACGCAGTATTTT. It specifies CSAGSNVADTQYF.

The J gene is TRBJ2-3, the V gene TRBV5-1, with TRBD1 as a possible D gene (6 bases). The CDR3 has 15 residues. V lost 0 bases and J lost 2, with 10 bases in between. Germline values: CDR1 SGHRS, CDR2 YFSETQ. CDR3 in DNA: TGCGCCAGCAGCTTGGACAGGGAGATCACAGATACGCAGTATTTT. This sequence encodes CASSLDREITDTQYF.

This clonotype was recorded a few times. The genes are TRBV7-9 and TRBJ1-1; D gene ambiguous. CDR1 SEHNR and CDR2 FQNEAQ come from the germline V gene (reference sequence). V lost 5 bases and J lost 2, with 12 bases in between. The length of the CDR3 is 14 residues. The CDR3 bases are TGTGCCAGCAGCCAAGCCATGACTAACACTGAAGCTTTCTTT. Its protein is CASSQAMTNTEAFF.

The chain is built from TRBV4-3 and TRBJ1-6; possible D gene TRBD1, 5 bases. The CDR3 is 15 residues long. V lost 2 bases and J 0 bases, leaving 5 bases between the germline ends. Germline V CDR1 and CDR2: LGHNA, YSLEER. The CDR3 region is CASSQQGSYNSPLHF. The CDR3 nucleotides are TGCGCCAGCAGCCAACAGGGCTCCTATAATTCACCCCTCCACTTT.

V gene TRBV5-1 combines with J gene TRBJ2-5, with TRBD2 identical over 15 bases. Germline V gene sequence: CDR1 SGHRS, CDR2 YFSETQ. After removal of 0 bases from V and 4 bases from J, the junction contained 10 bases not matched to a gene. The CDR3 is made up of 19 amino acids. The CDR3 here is CASSLAGTSGRLSGETQYF. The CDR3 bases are TGCGCCAGCAGCTTGGCCGGGACTAGCGGGAGGCTCTCCGGAGAGACCCAGTACTTC.

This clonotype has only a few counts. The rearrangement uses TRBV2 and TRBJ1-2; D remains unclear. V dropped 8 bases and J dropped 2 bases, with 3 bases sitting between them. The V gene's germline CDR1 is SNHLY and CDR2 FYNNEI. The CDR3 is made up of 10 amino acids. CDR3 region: CASGNYGYTF. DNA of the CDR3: TGTGCCAGCGGGAACTATGGCTACACCTTC.

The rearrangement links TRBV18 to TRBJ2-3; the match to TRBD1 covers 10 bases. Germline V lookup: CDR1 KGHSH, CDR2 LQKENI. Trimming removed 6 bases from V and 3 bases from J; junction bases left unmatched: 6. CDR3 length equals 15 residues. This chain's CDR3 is CASSERTGGTDTQYF. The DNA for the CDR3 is TGTGCCAGCTCGGAACGGACAGGGGGTACAGATACGCAGTATTTT.

As DNA, the CDR3 is TGTGCCAGCAGCTTAGTGGGACAGTTGGTGGCAGATACGCAGTATTTT. Protein product: CASSLVGQLVADTQYF. The rearrangement uses TRBV11-2 and TRBJ2-3, with TRBD1 matching 7 bases. This CDR3 is built from 16 residues. V dropped 1 base and J dropped 4; count of bases not matched to a gene: 8. Germline V CDR1 and CDR2: SGHAT, FQNNGV.

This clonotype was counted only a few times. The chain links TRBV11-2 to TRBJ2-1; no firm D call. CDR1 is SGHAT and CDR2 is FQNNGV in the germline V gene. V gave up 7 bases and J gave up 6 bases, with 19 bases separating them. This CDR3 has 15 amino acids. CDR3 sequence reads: CASTSLLPTLNEQFF. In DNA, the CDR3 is TGTGCCAGCACCTCTCTCTTGCCCACCCTCAATGAGCAGTTCTTC.

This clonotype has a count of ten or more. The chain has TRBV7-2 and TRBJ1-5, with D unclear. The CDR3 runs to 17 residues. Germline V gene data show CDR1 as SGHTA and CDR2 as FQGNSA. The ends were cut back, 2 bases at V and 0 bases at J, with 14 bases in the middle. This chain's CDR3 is CASSLSSGSYSNQPQHF. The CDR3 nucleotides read TGTGCCAGCAGCTTATCGAGCGGATCTTATAGCAATCAGCCCCAGCATTTT.